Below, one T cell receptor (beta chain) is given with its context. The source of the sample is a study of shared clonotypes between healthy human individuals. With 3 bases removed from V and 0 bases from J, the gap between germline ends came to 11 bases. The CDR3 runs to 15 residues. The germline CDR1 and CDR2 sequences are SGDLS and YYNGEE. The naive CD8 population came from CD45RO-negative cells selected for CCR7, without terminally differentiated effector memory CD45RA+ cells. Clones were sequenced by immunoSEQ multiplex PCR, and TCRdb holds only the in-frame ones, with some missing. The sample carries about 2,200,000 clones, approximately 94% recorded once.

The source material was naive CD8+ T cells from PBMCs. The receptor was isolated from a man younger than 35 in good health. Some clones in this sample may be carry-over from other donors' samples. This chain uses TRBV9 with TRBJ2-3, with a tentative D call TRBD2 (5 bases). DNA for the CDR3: TGTGCCAGCAGCGACCTAGGACTTAGCACAGATACGCAGTATTTT. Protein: CASSDLGLSTDTQYF.